The T cell receptor (beta chain) described here comes from a study of T-cell memory formation after mild COVID-19. Germline V CDR1 and CDR2: SEHNR, FQNEAQ (reference sequence). Trimming pared 6 bases from V and 6 bases from J, leaving 17 bases between. The CDR3 loop spans 14 amino acids. Remarks on this clonotype: What it recognizes is unknown.

General observations from the study: Whereas later expanders leaned CD4+, clones contracting day 15 to 85 showed a balanced CD4/CD8 makeup.

Libraries for TCRalpha and TCRbeta carried sample barcodes and unique molecular identifiers via 5'RACE. TCRdb recomputed calls from the 5' RACE reads with MiXCR, one row per CDR3 protein. In the table there are around 450,000 distinct CDR3 sequences, 20% to 25% of which are singletons. Sequenced material: PBMCs or a T cell subset sorted from them (not recorded which). The chain uses TRBV7-9 and TRBJ1-2; tentative D call: TRBD1 (6 bases). The TCR originated in an adult woman who had mild COVID-19 (a few samples of this study predate the infection). Cell type and time point are not known. Here the CDR3 reads CASRGIEQGDGYTF. The CDR3 coding sequence is TGTGCCAGCAGGGGGATAGAACAGGGTGATGGCTACACCTTC. The full variable domain, completed using reference TRBV7-9 and TRBJ1-2, is DTGVSQNPRHKITKRGQNVTFRCDPISEHNRLYWYRQTLGQGPEFLTYFQNEAQLEKSRLLSDRFSAERPKGSFSTLEIQRTEQGDSAMYLCASRGIEQGDGYTFGSGTRLTVV.